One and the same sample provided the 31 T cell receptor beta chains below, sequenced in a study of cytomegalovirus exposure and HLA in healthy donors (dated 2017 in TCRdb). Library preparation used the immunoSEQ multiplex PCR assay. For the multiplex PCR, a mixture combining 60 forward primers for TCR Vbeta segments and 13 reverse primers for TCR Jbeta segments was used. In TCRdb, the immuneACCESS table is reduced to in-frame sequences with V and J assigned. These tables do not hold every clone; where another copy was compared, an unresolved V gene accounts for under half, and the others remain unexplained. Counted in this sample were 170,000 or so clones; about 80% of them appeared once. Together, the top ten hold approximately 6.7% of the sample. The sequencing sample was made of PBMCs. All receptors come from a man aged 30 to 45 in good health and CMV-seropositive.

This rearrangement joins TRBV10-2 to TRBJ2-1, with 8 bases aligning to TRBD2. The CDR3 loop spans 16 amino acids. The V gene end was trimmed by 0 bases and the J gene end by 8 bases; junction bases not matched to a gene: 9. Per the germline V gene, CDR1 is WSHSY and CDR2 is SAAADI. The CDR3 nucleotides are TGCGCCAGCAGTGAGTCGGCGGGAGGCCCCTGGGATGAGCAGTTCTTC. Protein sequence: CASSESAGGPWDEQFF.

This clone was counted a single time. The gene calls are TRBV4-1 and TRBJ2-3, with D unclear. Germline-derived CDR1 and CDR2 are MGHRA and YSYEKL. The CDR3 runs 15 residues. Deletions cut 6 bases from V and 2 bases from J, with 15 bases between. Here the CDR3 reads CASSSSVRDTDTQYF. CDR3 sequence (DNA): TGCGCCAGCAGTTCTTCAGTCCGTGACACAGATACGCAGTATTTT.

CDR3 loop: CASSLGAGLENTEAFF. Written as DNA, the CDR3 is TGCGCCAGCAGCTTGGGTGCGGGGTTGGAGAACACTGAAGCTTTCTTT. This rearrangement joins TRBV5-1 to TRBJ1-1; no firm D call. This CDR3 is built from 16 residues. V lost 0 bases to trimming and J lost 1 base, with 13 bases between them. Germline-derived CDR1 and CDR2 are SGHRS and YFSETQ.

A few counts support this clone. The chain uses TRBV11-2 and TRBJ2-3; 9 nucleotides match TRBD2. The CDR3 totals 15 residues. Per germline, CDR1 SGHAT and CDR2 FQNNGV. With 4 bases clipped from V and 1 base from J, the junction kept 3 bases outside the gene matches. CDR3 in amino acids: CASSSWTSGTDTQYF. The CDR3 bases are TGTGCCAGCAGCTCCTGGACTAGCGGCACAGATACGCAGTATTTT. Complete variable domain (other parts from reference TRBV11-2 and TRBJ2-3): EAGVAQSPRYKIIEKRQSVAFWCNPISGHATLYWYQQILGQGPKLLIQFQNNGVVDDSQLPKDRFSAERLKGVDSTLKIQPAKLEDSAVYLCASSSWTSGTDTQYFGPGTRLTVL.

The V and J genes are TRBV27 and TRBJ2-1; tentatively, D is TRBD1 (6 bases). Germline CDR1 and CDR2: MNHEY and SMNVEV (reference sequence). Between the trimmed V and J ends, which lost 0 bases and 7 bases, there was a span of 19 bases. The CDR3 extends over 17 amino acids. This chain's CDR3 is CASSLSMGDTIKNEQFF. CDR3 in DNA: TGTGCCAGCAGTTTATCGATGGGGGACACAATCAAAAATGAGCAGTTCTTC.

For the CDR3, the DNA is TGTGCCAGCAGTTACTATTGGGGGCCCTCTAATGAAAAACTGTTTTTT. Translated: CASSYYWGPSNEKLFF. This chain uses TRBV6-6 with TRBJ1-4; D is possibly TRBD1 (6 bases). CDR1 and CDR2 from the germline V gene are MNHNY and SVGAGI (reference sequence). V was clipped by 1 base and J by 3 bases, with 12 bases between them. The CDR3 length is 16 residues.

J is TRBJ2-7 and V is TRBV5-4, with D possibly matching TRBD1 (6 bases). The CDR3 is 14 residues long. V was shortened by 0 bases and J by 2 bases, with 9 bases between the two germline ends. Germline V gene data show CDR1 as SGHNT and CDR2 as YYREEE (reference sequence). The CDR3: CASSLGDKTYEQYF. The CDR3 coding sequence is TGTGCCAGCAGCTTGGGGGACAAAACCTACGAGCAGTACTTC.

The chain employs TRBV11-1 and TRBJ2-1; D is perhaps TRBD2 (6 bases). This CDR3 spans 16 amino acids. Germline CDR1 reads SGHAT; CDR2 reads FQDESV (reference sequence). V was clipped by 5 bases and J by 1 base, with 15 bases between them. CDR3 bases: TGTGCCAGCAGCCTCCGGGACTTGAATTCCTACAATGAGCAGTTCTTC. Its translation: CASSLRDLNSYNEQFF.

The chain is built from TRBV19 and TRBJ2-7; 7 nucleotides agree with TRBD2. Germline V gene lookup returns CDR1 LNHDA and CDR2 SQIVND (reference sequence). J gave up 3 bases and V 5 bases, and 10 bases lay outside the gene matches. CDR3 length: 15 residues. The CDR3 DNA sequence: TGTGCCAGTAGTCCGTCACCAAGCGGGGTCTACGAGCAGTACTTC. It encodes CASSPSPSGVYEQYF.

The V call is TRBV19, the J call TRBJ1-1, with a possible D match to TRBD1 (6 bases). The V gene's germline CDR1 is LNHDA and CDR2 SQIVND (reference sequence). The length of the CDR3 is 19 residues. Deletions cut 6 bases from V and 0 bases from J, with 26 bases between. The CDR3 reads CASSYERGSWVQMNTEAFF. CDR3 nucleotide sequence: TGTGCCAGTAGCTACGAAAGGGGGTCTTGGGTACAAATGAACACTGAAGCTTTCTTT.

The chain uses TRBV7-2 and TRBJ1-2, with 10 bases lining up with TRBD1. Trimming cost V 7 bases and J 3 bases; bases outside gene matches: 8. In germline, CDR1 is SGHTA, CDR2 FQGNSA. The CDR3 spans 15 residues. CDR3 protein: CASNPGTGAYYGYTF. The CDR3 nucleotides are TGTGCCAGCAACCCCGGGACAGGGGCCTACTATGGCTACACCTTC.

CDR3 loop: CAWSIGGQGARNSPLHF. As DNA, the CDR3 is TGTGCCTGGAGTATAGGGGGACAGGGGGCAAGAAATTCACCCCTCCACTTT. The chain joins TRBV30 to TRBJ1-6, with 12 bases fitting TRBD1. Germline assignment: CDR1 GTSNPN and CDR2 SVGIG (reference sequence). Trimming cost V 2 bases and J 7 bases; bases outside gene matches: 9. This CDR3 region has 17 residues.

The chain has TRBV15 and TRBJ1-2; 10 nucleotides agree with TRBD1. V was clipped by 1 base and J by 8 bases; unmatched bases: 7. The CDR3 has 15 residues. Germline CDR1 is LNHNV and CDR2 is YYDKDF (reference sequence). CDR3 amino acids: CATSRALDRGGGYTF. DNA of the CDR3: TGTGCCACCAGCAGAGCCCTGGACAGGGGGGGCGGCTACACCTTC.

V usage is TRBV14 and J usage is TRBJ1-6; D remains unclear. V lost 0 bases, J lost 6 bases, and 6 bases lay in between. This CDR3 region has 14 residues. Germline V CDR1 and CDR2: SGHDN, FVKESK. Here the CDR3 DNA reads TGTGCCAGCAGCCAAGAAACTAGTAATTCACCCCTCCACTTT. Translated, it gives CASSQETSNSPLHF.

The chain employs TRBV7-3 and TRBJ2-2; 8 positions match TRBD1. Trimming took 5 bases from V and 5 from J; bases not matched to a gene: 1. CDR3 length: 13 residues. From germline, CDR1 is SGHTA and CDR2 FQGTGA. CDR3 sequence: CASSRTGTGELFF. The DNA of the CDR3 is TGTGCCAGCAGCAGGACAGGGACCGGGGAGCTGTTTTTT. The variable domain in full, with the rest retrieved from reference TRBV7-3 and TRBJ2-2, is GAGVSQTPSNKVTEKGKYVELRCDPISGHTALYWYRQSLGQGPEFLIYFQGTGAADDSGLPNDRFFAVRPEGSVSTLKIQRTERGDSAVYLCASSRTGTGELFFGEGSRLTVL.

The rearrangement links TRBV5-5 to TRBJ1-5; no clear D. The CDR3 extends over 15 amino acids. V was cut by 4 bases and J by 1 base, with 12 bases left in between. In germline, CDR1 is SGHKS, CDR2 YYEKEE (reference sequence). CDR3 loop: CASSTDGVSNQPQHF. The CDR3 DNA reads TGTGCCAGCAGCACGGACGGGGTAAGCAATCAGCCCCAGCATTTT.

CDR3 sequence reads: CASSYSSEVAEAFF. CDR3 sequence (DNA): TGTGCCAGCAGTTACTCGTCGGAGGTGGCTGAAGCTTTCTTT. The chain recombines TRBV6-5 with TRBJ1-1; D is unresolved. The CDR3 extends over 14 amino acids. Trimming pared 0 bases from V and 6 bases from J, leaving 11 bases between. Germline CDR1 and CDR2: MNHEY and SVGAGI.

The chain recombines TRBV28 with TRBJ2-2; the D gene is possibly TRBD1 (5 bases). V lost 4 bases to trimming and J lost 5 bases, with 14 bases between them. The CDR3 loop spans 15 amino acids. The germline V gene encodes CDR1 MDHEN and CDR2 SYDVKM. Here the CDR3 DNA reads TGTGCCAGCAGTTCCTCGACAGTCATGACCGGGGAGCTGTTTTTT. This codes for CASSSSTVMTGELFF. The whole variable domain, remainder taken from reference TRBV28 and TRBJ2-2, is DVKVTQSSRYLVKRTGEKVFLECVQDMDHENMFWYRQDPGLGLRLIYFSYDVKMKEKGDIPEGYSVSREKKERFSLILESASTNQTSMYLCASSSSTVMTGELFFGEGSRLTVL.

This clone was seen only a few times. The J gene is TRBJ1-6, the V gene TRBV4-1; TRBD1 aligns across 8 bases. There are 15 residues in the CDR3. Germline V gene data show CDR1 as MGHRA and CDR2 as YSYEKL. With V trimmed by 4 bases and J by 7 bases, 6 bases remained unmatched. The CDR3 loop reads CASSPVRTGNSPLHF. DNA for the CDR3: TGCGCCAGCAGCCCCGTTCGGACAGGGAATTCACCCCTCCACTTT.

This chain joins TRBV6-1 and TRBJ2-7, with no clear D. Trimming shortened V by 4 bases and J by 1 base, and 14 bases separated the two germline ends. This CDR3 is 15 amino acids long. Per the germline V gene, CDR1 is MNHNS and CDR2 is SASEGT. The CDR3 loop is CASSGPESVSYEQYF. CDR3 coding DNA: TGTGCCAGCAGTGGTCCCGAGAGCGTTTCCTACGAGCAGTACTTC.

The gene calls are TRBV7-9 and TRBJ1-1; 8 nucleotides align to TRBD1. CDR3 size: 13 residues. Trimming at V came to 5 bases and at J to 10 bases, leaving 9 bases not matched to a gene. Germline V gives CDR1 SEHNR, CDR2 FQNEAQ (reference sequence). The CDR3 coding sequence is TGTGCCAGCAGCAAAGGACAGGGCCCTACAGCTTTCTTT. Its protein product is CASSKGQGPTAFF.

CDR3 in DNA: TGTGCCAGCAGGCACACACCTGGGGAGCTGTTTTTT. Its protein product is CASRHTPGELFF. The chain carries TRBV6-5 and TRBJ2-2; no definite D call. Germline V gene sequence: CDR1 MNHEY, CDR2 SVGAGI. CDR3 size: 12 residues. Trimming removed 6 bases at V and 8 bases at J, with 10 bases between.

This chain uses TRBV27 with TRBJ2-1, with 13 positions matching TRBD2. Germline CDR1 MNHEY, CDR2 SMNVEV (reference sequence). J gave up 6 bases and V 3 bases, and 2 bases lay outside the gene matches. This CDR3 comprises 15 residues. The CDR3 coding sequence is TGTGCCAGCAGTTTCGGACTAGCGGGAGTCAATGAGCAGTTCTTC. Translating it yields CASSFGLAGVNEQFF.

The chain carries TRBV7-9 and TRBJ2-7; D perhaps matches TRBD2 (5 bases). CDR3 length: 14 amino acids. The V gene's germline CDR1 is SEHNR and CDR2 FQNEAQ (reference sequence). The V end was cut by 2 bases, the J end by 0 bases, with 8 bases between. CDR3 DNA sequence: TGTGCCAGCAGCTTAATGGGGAGCTCCTACGAGCAGTACTTC. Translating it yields CASSLMGSSYEQYF. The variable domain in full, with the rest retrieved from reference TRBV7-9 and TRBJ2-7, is DTGVSQNPRHKITKRGQNVTFRCDPISEHNRLYWYRQTLGQGPEFLTYFQNEAQLEKSRLLSDRFSAERPKGSFSTLEIQRTEQGDSAMYLCASSLMGSSYEQYFGPGTRLTVT.

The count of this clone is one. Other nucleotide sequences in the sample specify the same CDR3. This CDR3 reads CASSRTSPKETQYF. For the CDR3, the DNA is TGTGCCAGTAGTAGGACTAGCCCCAAAGAGACCCAGTACTTC. The chain recombines TRBV19 with TRBJ2-5; 8 bases align to TRBD2. Per germline, CDR1 LNHDA and CDR2 SQIVND (reference sequence). There are 14 residues in the CDR3. Losses at the gene ends were 4 bases for V and 3 bases for J; bases not matched to a gene: 4.

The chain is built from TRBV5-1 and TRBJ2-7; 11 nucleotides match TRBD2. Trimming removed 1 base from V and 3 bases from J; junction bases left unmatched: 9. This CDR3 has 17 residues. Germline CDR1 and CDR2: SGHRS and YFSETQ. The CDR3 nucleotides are TGCGCCAGCAGCTTGAGTCCTCCTAGCGGGGGGTTCTACGAGCAGTACTTC. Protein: CASSLSPPSGGFYEQYF.

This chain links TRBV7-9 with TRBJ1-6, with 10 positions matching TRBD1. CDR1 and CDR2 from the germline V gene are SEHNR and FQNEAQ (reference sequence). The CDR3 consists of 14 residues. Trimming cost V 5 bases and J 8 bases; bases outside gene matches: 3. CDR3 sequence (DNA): TGTGCCAGCAGCCCGACAGGGGGCGATTCACCCCTCCACTTT. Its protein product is CASSPTGGDSPLHF.

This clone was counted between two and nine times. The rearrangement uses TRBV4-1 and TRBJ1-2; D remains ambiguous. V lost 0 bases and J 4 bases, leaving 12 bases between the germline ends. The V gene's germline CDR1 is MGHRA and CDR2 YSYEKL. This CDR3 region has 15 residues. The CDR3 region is CASSQDQVVIYGYTF. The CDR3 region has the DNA TGCGCCAGCAGCCAAGACCAGGTGGTCATCTATGGCTACACCTTC.

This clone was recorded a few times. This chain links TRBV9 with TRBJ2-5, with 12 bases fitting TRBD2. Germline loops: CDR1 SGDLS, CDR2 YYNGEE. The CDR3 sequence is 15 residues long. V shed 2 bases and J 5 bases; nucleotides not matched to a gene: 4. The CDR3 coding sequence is TGTGCCAGCAGCGTCCTAGCGGGGGGGCTGGAGACCCAGTACTTC. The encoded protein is CASSVLAGGLETQYF.

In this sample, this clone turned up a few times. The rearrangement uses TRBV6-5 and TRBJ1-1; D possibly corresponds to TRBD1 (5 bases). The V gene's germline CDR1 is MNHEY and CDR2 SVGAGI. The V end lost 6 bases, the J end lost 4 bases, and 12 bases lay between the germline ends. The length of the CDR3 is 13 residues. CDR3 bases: TGTGCCAGCAGGCTCCGTGGGGCCACTGAAGCTTTCTTT. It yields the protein CASRLRGATEAFF.

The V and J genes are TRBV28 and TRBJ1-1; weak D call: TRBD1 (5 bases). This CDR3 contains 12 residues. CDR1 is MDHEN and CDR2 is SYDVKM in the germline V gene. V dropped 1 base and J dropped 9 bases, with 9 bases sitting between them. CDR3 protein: CASSLFGGKAFF. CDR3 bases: TGTGCCAGCAGTTTATTTGGGGGGAAAGCTTTCTTT.